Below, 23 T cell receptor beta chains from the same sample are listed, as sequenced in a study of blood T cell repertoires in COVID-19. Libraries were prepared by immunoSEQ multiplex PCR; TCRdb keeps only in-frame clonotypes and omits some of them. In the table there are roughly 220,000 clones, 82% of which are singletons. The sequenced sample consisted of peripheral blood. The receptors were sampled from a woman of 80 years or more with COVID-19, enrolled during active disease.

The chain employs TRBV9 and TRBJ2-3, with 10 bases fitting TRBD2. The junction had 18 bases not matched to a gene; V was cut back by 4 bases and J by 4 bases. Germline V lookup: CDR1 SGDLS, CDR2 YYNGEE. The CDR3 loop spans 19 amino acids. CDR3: CASSPTAKRGGLRADTQYF. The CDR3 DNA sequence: TGTGCCAGCAGCCCTACAGCCAAGCGGGGGGGCTTAAGGGCAGATACGCAGTATTTT.

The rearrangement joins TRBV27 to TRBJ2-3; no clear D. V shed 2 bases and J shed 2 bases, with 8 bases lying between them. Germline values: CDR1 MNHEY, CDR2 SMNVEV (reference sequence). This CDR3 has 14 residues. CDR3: CASSLMRPTDTQYF. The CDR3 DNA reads TGTGCCAGCAGTTTAATGCGCCCCACAGATACGCAGTATTTT.

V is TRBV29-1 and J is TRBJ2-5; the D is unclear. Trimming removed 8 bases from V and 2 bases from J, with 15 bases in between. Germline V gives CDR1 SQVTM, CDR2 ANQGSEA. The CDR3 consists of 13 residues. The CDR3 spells CSFTRHPQETQYF. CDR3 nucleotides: TGCAGCTTTACTCGCCATCCTCAAGAGACCCAGTACTTC.

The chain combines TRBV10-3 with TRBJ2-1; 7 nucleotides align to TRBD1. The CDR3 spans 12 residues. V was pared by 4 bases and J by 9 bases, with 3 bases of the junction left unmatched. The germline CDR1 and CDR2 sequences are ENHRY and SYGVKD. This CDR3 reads CAISVRQGEQFF. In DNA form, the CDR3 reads TGTGCCATCAGTGTCAGACAGGGTGAGCAGTTCTTC.

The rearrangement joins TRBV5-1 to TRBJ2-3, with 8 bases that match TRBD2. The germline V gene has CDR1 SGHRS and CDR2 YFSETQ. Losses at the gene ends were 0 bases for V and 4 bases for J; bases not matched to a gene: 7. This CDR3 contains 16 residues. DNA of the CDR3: TGCGCCAGCAGCTTGGCGGCTAGCGGGCTCTCAGATACGCAGTATTTT. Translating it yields CASSLAASGLSDTQYF.

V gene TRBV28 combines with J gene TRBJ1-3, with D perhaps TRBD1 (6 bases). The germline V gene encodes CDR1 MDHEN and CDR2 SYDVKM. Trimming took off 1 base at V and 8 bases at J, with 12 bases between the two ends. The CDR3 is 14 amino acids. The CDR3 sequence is CASSLYLQGYTIYF. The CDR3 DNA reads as TGTGCCAGCAGTTTATACCTACAGGGTTACACCATATATTTT.

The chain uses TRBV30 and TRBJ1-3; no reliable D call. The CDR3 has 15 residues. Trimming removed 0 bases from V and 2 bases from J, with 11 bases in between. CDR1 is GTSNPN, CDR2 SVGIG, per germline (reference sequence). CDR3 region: CAWSVGGLAGNTIYF. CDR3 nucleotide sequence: TGTGCCTGGAGTGTAGGCGGGTTAGCTGGAAACACCATATATTTT.

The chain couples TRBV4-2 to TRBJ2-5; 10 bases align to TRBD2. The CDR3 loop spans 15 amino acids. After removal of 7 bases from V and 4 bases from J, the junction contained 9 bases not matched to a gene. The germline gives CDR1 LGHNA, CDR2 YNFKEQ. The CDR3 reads CASTLAGEERETQYF. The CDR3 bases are TGTGCCAGCACCCTAGCGGGAGAAGAGCGAGAGACCCAGTACTTC.

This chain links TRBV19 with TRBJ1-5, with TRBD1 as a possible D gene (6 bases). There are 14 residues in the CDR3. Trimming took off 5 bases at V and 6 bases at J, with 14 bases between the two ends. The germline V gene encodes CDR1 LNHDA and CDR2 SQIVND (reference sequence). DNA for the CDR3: TGTGCCAGTAGTGTCGACAGGCCTAGTCAGCCCCAGCATTTT. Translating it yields CASSVDRPSQPQHF.

CDR3 DNA: TGTGCCAGCTCACCACAGAGCGGGAGTGAGGAGCAGTACTTC. It specifies CASSPQSGSEEQYF. The chain links TRBV18 to TRBJ2-7, with TRBD2 matching 8 bases. This CDR3 has 14 residues. Germline values: CDR1 KGHSH, CDR2 LQKENI. Germline trimming cut 1 base from V and 7 bases from J; bases unmatched to any gene: 6.

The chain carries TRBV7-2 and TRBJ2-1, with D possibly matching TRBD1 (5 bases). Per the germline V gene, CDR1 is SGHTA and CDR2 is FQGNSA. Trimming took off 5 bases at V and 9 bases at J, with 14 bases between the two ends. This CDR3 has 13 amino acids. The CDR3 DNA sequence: TGTGCCAGCAGCGTAAATAATAGGGGTGAGCAGTTCTTC. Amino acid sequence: CASSVNNRGEQFF.

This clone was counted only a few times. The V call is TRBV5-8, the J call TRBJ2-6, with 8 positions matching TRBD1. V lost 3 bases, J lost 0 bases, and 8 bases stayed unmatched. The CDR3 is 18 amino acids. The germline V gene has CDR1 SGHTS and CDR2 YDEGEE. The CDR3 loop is CASSSRRTGFSGANVLTF. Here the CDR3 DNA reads TGTGCCAGCAGCTCAAGGCGGACAGGGTTCTCTGGGGCCAACGTCCTGACTTTC.

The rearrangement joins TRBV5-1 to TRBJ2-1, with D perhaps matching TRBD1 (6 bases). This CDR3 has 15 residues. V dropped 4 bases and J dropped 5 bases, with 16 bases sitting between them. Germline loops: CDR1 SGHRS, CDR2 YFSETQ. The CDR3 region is CASSPGQLRDNEQFF. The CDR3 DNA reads TGCGCCAGCAGCCCTGGACAGTTAAGGGACAATGAGCAGTTCTTC.

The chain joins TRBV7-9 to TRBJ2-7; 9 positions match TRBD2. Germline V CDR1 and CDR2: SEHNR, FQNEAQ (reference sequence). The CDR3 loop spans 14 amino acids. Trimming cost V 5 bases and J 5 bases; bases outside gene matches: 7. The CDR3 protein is CASSDSGSFDEQYF. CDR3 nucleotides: TGTGCCAGCAGCGATAGCGGGAGTTTCGACGAGCAGTACTTC.

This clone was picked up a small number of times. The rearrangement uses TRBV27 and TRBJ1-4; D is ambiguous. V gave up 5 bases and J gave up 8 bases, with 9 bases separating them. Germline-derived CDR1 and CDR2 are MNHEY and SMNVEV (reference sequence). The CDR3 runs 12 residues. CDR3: CASSPRGEKLFF. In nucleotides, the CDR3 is TGTGCCAGCAGTCCGAGAGGGGAAAAACTGTTTTTT.

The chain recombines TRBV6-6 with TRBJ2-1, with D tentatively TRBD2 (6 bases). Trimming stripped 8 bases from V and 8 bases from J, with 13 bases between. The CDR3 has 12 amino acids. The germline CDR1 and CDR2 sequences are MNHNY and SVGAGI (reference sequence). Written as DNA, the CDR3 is TGTGCCAGCGGGAGGAAGAAGGATGAGCAGTTCTTC. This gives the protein CASGRKKDEQFF.

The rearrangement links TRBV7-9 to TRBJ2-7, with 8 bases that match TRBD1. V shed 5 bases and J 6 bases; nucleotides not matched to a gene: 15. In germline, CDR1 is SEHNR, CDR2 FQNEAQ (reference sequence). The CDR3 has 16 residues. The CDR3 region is CASSPLGQGEAGEQYF. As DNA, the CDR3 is TGTGCCAGCAGCCCCCTTGGACAGGGTGAGGCCGGCGAGCAGTACTTC. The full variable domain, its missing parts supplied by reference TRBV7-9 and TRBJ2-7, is DTGVSQNPRHKITKRGQNVTFRCDPISEHNRLYWYRQTLGQGPEFLTYFQNEAQLEKSRLLSDRFSAERPKGSFSTLEIQRTEQGDSAMYLCASSPLGQGEAGEQYFGPGTRLTVT.

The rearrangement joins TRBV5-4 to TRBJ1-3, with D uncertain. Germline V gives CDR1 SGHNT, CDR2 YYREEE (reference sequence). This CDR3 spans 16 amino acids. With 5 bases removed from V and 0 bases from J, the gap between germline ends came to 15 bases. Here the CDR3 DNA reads TGTGCCAGCAGTAGAGGGCAGGAGAGCTCTGGAAACACCATATATTTT. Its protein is CASSRGQESSGNTIYF.

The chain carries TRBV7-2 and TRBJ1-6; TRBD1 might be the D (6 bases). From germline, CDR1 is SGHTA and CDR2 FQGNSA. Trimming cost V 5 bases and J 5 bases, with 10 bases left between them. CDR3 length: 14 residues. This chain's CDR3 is CASSPQGDNSPLHF. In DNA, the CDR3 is TGTGCCAGCAGCCCACAGGGTGATAATTCACCCCTCCACTTT.

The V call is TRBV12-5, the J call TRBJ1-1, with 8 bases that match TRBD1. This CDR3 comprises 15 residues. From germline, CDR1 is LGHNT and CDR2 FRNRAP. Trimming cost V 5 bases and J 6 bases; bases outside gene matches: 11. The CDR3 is CASGTGQGRSAEAFF. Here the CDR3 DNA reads TGTGCTAGTGGTACCGGACAGGGTAGGAGCGCTGAAGCTTTCTTT. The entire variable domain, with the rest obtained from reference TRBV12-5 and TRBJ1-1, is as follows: DARVTQTPRHKVTEMGQEVTMRCQPILGHNTVFWYRQTMMQGLELLAYFRNRAPLDDSGMPKDRFSAEMPDATLATLKIQPSEPRDSAVYFCASGTGQGRSAEAFFGQGTRLTVV.

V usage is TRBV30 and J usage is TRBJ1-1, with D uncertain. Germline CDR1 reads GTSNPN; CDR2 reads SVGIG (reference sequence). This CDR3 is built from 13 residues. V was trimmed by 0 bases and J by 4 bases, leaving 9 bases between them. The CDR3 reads CAWSVDRSTEAFF. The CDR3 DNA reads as TGTGCCTGGAGTGTCGATAGGAGCACTGAAGCTTTCTTT.

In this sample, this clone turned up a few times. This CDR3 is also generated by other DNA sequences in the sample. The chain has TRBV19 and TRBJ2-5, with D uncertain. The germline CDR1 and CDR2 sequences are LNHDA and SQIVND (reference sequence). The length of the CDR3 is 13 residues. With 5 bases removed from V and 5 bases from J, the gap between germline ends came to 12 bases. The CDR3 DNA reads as TGTGCCAGTAGTCCTGATCCCGGGGAGACCCAGTACTTC. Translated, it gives CASSPDPGETQYF. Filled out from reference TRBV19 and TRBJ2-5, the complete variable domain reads DGGITQSPKYLFRKEGQNVTLSCEQNLNHDAMYWYRQDPGQGLRLIYYSQIVNDFQKGDIAEGYSVSREKKESFPLTVTSAQKNPTAFYLCASSPDPGETQYFGPGTRLLVL.

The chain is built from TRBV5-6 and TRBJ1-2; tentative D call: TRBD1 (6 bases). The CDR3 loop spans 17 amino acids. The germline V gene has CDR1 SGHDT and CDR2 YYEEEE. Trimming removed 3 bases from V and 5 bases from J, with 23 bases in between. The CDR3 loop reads CASSSLDSVIVVYGYTF. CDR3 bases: TGTGCCAGCAGCTCCTTGGACAGTGTAATCGTCGTATATGGCTACACCTTC.